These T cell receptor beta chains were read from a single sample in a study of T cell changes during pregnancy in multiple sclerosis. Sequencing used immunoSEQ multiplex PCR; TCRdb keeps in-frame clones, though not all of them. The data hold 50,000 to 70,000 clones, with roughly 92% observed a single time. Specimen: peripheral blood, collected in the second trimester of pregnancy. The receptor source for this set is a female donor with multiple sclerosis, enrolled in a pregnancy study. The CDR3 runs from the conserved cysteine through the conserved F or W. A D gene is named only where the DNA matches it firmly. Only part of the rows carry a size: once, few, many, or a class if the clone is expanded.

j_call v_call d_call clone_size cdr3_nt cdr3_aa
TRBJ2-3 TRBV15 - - TGTGCCACCACCCCGCAAGAGGTTCGCCAGTTGGGTACGCAGTATTTT CATTPQEVRQLGTQYF
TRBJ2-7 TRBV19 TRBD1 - TGTGCCAGTAGTGCTTACCCCTCGGGACAGGGCTACGAGCAGTACTTC CASSAYPSGQGYEQYF
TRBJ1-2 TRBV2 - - TGTGCCAGCAGTGGGCGACAGAACTATGGCTACACCTTC CASSGRQNYGYTF
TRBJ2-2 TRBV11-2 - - TGTGCCAGCAGCTTAGGGTATAGCGTCGGGGAGCTGTTTTTT CASSLGYSVGELFF
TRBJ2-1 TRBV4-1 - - TGCGCCAGCAGCCAAGAGGAGGGGACCAGACGGCATGAGCAGTTCTTC CASSQEEGTRRHEQFF
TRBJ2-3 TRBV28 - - TGTGCCAGCTTTGAAGGGGGCGGGGCAGATACGCAGTATTTT CASFEGGGADTQYF
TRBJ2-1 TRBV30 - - TGTGCCTGCCGTGGGAGCCCCTACAATGAGCAGTTCTTC CACRGSPYNEQFF
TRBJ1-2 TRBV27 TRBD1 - TGTGCCAGCAGTTACTCGAGACAGGGTAACTATGGCTACACCTTC CASSYSRQGNYGYTF
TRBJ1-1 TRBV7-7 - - TGTGCCAGCAGCTTACCTACTGGGAACACTGAAGCTTTCTTT CASSLPTGNTEAFF
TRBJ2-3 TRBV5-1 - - TGCGCCAGCAGCCTAAGGGAGTCCACAGATACGCAGTATTTT CASSLRESTDTQYF
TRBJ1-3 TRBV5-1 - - TGCGCCAGCAGTCTTGGACAGTCTGGAAACACCATATATTTT CASSLGQSGNTIYF
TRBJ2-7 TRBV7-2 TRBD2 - TGTGCCAGCAGGAGCCCCGGGCGGGAGGGGTACGAGCAGTACTTC CASRSPGREGYEQYF
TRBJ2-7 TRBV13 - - TGTGCCAGCAGCAACCGTACCGGGACAACCTACGAGCAGTACTTC CASSNRTGTTYEQYF
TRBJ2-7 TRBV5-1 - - TGCGCCAGCAGCGCCTCGACACGAAGAATGTACGAGCAGTACTTC CASSASTRRMYEQYF
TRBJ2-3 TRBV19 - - TGTGCCAGTAGTCGGAGTGGGGATACGCAGTATTTT CASSRSGDTQYF
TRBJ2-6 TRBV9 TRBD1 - TGTGCCAGCAGCCCGACAGGGGTTCATCGTGGGGCCAACGTCCTGACTTTC CASSPTGVHRGANVLTF
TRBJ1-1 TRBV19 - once TGTGCCAGTAGTCCTGGGAGGAGGGGAAAAAACACTGAAGCTTTCTTT CASSPGRRGKNTEAFF
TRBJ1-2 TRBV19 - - TGTGCCAGTAGTCGGGGGGTGGACTATGGCTACACCTTC CASSRGVDYGYTF
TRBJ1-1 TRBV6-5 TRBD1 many TGTGCCAGCACTTCAGGGGGGTGGACTGAAGCTTTCTTT CASTSGGWTEAFF
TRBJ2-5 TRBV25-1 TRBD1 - TGTGCCACCAAGGACAGGGATTCGGGTAACCAGTACTTC CATKDRDSGNQYF
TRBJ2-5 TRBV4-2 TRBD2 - TGTGCCAGCAGCCAAGGAGCGGGAGAGGTTGGGCAGTACTTC CASSQGAGEVGQYF
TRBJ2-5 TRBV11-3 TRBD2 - TGTGCCAGCAGCCTTAGCGGGAGGGTCGGAGAGACCCAGTACTTC CASSLSGRVGETQYF
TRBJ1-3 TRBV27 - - TGTGCCAGCAGTCCGATACAGGGTACGGCAGGGGGAAACACCATATATTTT CASSPIQGTAGGNTIYF
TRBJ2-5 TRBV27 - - TGTGCCAGCAGTTTAAGAGACCAAGAGACCCAGTACTTC CASSLRDQETQYF
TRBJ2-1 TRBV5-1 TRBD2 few TGCGCCAGCAGCCTGTACAGTGGGGGGGGTTACAATGAGCAGTTCTTC CASSLYSGGGYNEQFF
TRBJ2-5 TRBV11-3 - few TGTGCCAGCAGCTTAGCGTCTGGCTACCAAGAGACCCAGTACTTC CASSLASGYQETQYF
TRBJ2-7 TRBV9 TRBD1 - TGTGCCAGCAGCACCAACCGTGGACAGGGGACCTACGAGCAGTACTTC CASSTNRGQGTYEQYF
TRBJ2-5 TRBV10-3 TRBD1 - TGTGCCATAGCCGGGACAGGGGGCCAAGAGACCCAGTACTTC CAIAGTGGQETQYF
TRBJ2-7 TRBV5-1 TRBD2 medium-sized TGCGCCAGCAGCTTGTATGGGAGGGCCCAGGACGAGCAGTACTTC CASSLYGRAQDEQYF
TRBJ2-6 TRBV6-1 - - TGTGCCAGCAGTGAAGACAGCTCTGGGGCCAACGTCCTGACTTTC CASSEDSSGANVLTF
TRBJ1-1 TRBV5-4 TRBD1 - TGTGCCAGCAGCTTTCCGACAGGGGCCACTGAAGCTTTCTTT CASSFPTGATEAFF
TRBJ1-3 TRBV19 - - TGTGCCAGAAACCGCAGGGGCGGACGAGGAAACACCATATATTTT CARNRRGGRGNTIYF
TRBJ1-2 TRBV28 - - TGTGCCAGCAGTTTTGAAACTTCTAACTATGGCTACACCTTC CASSFETSNYGYTF
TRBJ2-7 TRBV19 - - TGTGCCAGTAGTATCCGGACAGACTACGAGCAGTACTTC CASSIRTDYEQYF
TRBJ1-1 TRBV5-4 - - TGTGCCTGGAGGGGCGCGAGAGCTACCACTGAAGCTTTCTTT CAWRGARATTEAFF
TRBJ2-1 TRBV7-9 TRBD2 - TGTGCCAGCAGGGAAATAGCGGGAGTTTATGAGCAGTTCTTC CASREIAGVYEQFF
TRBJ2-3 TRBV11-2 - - TGTGCCAGCAGCTCGGGGACAACTATGGGAACAGATACGCAGTATTTT CASSSGTTMGTDTQYF
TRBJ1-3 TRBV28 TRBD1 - TGTGCCAGCAGTTTCAGGACAGGTGGCTCTGGAAACACCATATATTTT CASSFRTGGSGNTIYF
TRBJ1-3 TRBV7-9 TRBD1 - TGTGCCAGCAGCCATCCACCGACAGGGGTCGGAAACACCATATATTTT CASSHPPTGVGNTIYF
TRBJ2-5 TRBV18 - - TGTGCCAGCTCACCGCGGGGAGAGACCCAGTACTTC CASSPRGETQYF
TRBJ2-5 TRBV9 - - TGTGCCAGCAGCGTAGTGGGGGCCGGAGAGACCCAGTACTTC CASSVVGAGETQYF
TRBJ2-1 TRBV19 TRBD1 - TGTGCCAGCCGGACAGGGGGTGGTCATGAGCAGTTCTTC CASRTGGGHEQFF
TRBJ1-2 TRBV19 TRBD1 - TGTGCCACCCTGGACAGGCGGATCGCTAACTATGGCTACACCTTC CATLDRRIANYGYTF
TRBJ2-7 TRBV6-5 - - TGTGCCAGCAGCCAGCGACCTTACGAGCAGTACTTC CASSQRPYEQYF
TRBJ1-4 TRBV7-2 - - TGTGCCAGCAGCTTCAATGGTAGAAATGAAAAACTGTTTTTT CASSFNGRNEKLFF
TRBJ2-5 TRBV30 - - TGTGCCTGGAGGGACACCTCGTATGGGGAGACCCAGTACTTC CAWRDTSYGETQYF
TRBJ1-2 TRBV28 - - TGTGCCATTGAGACAGCCTCTAACTATGGCTACACCTTC CAIETASNYGYTF
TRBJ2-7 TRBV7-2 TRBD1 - TGTGCCAGCAGCCCTACCGCCGGACAGGGCTACGAGCAGTACTTC CASSPTAGQGYEQYF
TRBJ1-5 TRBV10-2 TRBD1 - TGCGCCAGCAGGACAGGGGATGGCAATCAGCCCCAGCATTTT CASRTGDGNQPQHF
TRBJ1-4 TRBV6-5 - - TGTGCCAGCAGTTACTCGTTAGGGGTTGGAGAAAAACTGTTTTTT CASSYSLGVGEKLFF
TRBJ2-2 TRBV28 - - TGTGCCAGCAGCCTCGGGGTTAAAAACACCGGGGAGCTGTTTTTT CASSLGVKNTGELFF
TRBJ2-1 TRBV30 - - TGTGCCTGGAGTTCCCAAATCGGCGGGCAGTTCTTC CAWSSQIGGQFF